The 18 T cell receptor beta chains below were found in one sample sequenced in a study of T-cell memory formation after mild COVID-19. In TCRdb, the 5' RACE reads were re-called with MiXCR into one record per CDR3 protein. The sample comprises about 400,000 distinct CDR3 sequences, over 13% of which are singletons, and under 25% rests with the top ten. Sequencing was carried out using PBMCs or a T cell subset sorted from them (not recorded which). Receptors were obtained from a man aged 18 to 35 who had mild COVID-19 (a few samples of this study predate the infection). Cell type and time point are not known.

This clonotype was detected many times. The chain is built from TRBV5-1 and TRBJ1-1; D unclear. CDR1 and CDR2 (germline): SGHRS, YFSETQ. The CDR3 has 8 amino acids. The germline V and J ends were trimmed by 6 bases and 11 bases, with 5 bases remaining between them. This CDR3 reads CASNEAFF. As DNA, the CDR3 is TGCGCCAGCAACGAGGCTTTCTTT.

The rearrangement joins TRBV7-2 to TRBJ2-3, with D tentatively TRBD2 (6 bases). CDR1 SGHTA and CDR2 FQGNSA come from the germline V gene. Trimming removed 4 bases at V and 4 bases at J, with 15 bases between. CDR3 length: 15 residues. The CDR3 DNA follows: TGTGCCAGCAGCTACATCGGGGGTAGCTCAGATACGCAGTATTTT. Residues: CASSYIGGSSDTQYF.

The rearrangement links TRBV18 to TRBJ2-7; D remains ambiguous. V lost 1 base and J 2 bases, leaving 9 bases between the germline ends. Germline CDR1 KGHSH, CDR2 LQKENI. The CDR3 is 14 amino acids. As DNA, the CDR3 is TGTGCCAGCTCACCACAGGTACGCACCTACGAGCAGTACTTC. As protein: CASSPQVRTYEQYF.

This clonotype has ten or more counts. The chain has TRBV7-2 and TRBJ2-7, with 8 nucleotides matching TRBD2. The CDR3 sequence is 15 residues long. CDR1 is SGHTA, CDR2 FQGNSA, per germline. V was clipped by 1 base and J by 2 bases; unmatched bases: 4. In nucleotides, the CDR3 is TGTGCCAGCAGCTTAGGAGTCGGGGGGGCCTACGAGCAGTACTTC. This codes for CASSLGVGGAYEQYF.

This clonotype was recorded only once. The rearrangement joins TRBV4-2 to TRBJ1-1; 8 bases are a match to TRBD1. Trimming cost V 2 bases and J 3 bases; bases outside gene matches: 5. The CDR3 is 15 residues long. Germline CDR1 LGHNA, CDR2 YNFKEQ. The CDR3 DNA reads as TGTGCCAGCAGCCAACGACAGGGGTTCGACACTGAAGCTTTCTTT. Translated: CASSQRQGFDTEAFF.

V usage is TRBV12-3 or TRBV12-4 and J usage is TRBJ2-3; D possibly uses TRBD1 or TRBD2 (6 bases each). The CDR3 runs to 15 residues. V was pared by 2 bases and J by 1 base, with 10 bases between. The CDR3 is CASSLRGAGTDTQYF. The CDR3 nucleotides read TGTGCCAGCAGTTTAAGGGGGGCTGGCACAGATACGCAGTATTTT.

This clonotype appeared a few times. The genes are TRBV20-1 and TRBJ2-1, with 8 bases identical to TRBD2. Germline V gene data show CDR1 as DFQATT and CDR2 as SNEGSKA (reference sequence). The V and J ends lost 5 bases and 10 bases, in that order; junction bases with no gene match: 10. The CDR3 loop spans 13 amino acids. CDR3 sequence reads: CSAQARLALEQFF. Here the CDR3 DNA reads TGCAGTGCTCAGGCGCGACTAGCGCTCGAGCAGTTCTTC.

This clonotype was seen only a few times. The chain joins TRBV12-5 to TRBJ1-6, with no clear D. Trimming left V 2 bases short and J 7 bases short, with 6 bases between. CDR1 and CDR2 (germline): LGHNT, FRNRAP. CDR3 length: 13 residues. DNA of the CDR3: TGTGCTAGTGGTTTGTGGGGAAATTCACCCCTCCACTTT. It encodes CASGLWGNSPLHF.

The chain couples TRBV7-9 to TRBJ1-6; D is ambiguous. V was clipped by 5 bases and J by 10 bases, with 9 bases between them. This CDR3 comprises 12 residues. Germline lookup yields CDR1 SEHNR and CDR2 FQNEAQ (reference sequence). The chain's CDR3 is CASSPMGSPLHF. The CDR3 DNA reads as TGTGCCAGCAGCCCGATGGGCTCACCCCTCCACTTT.

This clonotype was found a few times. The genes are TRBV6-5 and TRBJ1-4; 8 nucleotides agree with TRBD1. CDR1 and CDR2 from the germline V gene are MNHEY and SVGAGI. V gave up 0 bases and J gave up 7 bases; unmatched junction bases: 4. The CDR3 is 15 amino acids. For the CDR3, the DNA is TGTGCCAGCAGTTACTCGGGCAGGGGGCGTGAAAAACTGTTTTTT. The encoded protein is CASSYSGRGREKLFF.

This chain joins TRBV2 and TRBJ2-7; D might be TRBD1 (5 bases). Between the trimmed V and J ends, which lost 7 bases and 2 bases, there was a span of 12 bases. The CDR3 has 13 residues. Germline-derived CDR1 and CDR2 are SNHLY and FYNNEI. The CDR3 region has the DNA TGTGCCAGCATGCTGACAGAAGCCTACGAGCAGTACTTC. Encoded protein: CASMLTEAYEQYF.

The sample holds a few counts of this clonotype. The chain's CDR3 is CSVDGSSGGIRETQYF. CDR3 DNA sequence: TGCAGCGTTGATGGGTCTAGCGGGGGAATCCGGGAGACCCAGTACTTC. The rearrangement joins TRBV29-1 to TRBJ2-5; the match to TRBD2 covers 10 bases. Per germline, CDR1 SQVTM and CDR2 ANQGSEA. The CDR3 extends over 16 amino acids. Trimming removed 3 bases from V and 5 bases from J; junction bases left unmatched: 12. The entire variable domain, with the rest obtained from reference TRBV29-1 and TRBJ2-5, is as follows: SAVISQKPSRDICQRGTSLTIQCQVDSQVTMMFWYRQQPGQSLTLIATANQGSEATYESGFVIDKFPISRPNLTFSTLTVSNMSPEDSSIYLCSVDGSSGGIRETQYFGPGTRLLVL.

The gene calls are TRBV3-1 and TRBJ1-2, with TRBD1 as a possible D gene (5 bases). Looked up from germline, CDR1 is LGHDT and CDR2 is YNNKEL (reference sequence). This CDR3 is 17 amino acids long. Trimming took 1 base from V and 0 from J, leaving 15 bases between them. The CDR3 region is CASSQGVQGLANYGYTF. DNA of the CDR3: TGTGCCAGCAGCCAAGGGGTCCAGGGACTCGCTAACTATGGCTACACCTTC.

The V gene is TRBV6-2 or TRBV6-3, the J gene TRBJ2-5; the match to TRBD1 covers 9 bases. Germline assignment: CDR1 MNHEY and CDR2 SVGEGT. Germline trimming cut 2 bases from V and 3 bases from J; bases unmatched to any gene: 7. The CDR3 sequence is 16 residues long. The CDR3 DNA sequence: TGTGCCAGCAGTTACGGAGAGACAGGGGGAGAAGAGACCCAGTACTTC. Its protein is CASSYGETGGEETQYF.

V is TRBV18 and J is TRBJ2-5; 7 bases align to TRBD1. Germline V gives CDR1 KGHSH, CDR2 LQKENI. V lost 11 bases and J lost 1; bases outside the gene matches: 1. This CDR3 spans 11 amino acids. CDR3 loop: CAAGGQETQYF. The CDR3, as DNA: TGTGCCGCAGGGGGCCAAGAGACCCAGTACTTC.

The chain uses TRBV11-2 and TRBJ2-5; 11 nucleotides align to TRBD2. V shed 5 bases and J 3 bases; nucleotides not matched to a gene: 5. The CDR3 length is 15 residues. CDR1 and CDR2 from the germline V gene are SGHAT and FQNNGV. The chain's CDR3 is CASSPGTSGEETQYF. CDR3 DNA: TGTGCCAGCAGCCCCGGGACTAGCGGAGAAGAGACCCAGTACTTC.

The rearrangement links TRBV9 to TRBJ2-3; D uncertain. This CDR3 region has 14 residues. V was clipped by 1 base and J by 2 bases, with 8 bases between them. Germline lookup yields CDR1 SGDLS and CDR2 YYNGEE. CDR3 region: CASSVQVTTDTQYF. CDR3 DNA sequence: TGTGCCAGCAGCGTACAGGTTACCACAGATACGCAGTATTTT. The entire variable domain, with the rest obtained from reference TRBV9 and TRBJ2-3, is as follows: DSGVTQTPKHLITATGQRVTLRCSPRSGDLSVYWYQQSLDQGLQFLIQYYNGEERAKGNILERFSAQQFPDLHSELNLSSLELGDSALYFCASSVQVTTDTQYFGPGTRLTVL.

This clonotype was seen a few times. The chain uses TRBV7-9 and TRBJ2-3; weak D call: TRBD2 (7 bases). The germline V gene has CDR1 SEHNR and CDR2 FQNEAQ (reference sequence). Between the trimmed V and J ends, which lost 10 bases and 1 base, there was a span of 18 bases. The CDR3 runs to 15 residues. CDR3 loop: CATSGGARGTDTQYF. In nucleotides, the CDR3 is TGTGCCACCTCGGGGGGCGCGAGGGGCACAGATACGCAGTATTTT.